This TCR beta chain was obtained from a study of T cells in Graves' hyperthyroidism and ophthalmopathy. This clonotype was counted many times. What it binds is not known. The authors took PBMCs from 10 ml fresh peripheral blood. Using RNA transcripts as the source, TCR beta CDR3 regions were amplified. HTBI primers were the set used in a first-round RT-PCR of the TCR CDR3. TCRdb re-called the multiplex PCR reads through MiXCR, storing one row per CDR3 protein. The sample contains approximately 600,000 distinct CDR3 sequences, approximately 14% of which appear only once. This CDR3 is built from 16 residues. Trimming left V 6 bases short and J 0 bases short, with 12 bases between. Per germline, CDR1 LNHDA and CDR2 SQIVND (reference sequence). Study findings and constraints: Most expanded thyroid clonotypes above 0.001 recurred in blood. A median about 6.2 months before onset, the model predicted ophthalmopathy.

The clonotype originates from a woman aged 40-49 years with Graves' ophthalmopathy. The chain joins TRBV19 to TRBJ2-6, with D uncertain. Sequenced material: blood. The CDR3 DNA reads TGTGCCAGTAGGCCGGTGTGGGACTCTGGGGCCAACGTCCTGACTTTC. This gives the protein CASRPVWDSGANVLTF.